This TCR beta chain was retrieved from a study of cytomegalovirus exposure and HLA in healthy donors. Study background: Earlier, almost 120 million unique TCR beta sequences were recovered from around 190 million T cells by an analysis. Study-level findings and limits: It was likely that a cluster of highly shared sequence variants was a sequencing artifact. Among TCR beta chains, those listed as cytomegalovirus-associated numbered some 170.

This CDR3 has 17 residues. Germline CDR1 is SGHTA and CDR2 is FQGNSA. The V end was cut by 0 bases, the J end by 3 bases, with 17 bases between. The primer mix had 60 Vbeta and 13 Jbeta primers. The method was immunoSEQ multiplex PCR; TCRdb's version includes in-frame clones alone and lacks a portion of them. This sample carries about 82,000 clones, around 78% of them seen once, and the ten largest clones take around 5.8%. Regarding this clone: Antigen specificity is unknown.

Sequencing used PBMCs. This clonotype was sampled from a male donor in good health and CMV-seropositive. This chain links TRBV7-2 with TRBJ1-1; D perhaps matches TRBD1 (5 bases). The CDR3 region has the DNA TGTGCCAGCAGCTTAGCGCAAACTTTCAGGGTGTACACTGAAGCTTTCTTT. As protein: CASSLAQTFRVYTEAFF.